This T cell receptor beta chain was identified during a study of T cells in tumors after PD-1 blockade (dated by TCRdb to the late 2010s). Concerning the study at large: Patients with prior checkpoint blockade, systemic immunosuppressant use, or recent radiotherapy or other anti-cancer therapy within 4 weeks were excluded. Patients were treated with either pembrolizumab 200 mg every 3 weeks or cemiplimab 350 mg every 2 weeks. While on anti-PD-1 treatment, some of the patients also continued taking daily vismodegib 150 mg. Peripheral blood samples averaged around 110,000 TCR templates (range roughly 24,679-257,772) and 36,000 or so unique clonotypes. The study performed paired single-cell RNA and TCR sequencing on site-matched tumors from BCC or SCC patients before and after anti-PD-1 therapy. To compare clonotypes in blood versus tumor, bulk TCR sequencing was run on approximately 11 peripheral blood samples drawn from four or five patients. RECIST version 1.1 was used to evaluate clinical response. What the authors observed across the whole study: The source of novel T cell clones was not identified, and lymphoid organs or rare unexpanded clones within the tumor or the tumor periphery could be included among the possible sources. Roughly 40% of TCR clonotypes from the tumor were detected in blood, and certain novel exhausted tumor clones were present in blood collected before treatment, which suggests recruitment from the periphery.

Trimming costs V 5 bases and J 2 bases, and their ends lie 14 bases apart. In the germline V gene, CDR1 corresponds to SGHTA and CDR2 to FQGNSA. The CDR3 runs 15 residues from the cysteine to the phenylalanine. Kept here is only the CDR3 DNA, which spans 45 bases and is read in frame from base 1. Of note for this clone: The antigen this receptor binds is unknown. No much larger clonotype is one base removed from it; base qualities were not supplied.

This specimen's time point label, interpreted: after anti-PD-1 therapy. For bulk TCRbeta sequencing, genomic DNA was extracted from tumor biopsies or peripheral blood, and input amounts ranged from about 600 ng to 6,004 ng. All patients had histologically proven advanced or metastatic basal or squamous cell carcinoma and were poor candidates for surgical resection. The basal cell carcinoma cohort comprised more than 10 patients, of whom seven or eight had bulk tumor TCR sequencing. The immunoSEQ platform was used for deep TCRbeta sequencing. Concerning the study's data processing: For further analysis, only productive rearrangements were exported from the immunoSEQ Analyzer. Bulk TCRbeta clonotypes were assigned T cell phenotypes by matching to single-cell RNA+TCR-seq clones sharing the same TCRbeta sequence. Clone enrichment in tumor was calculated as tumor frequency divided by PBMC frequency from bulk TCR sequencing. GLIPH was used to group TCRs into specificity groups, clusters of distinct TCRs likely recognizing common antigens via shared CDR3 motifs. As stored in TCRdb, this immuneACCESS dataset retains in-frame rearrangements with V and J assigned. A fraction of the clones does not appear; measured against another copy, unresolved V genes explain less than half of the discrepancy, and the remainder lacks a known reason. V, J and clone size are those of that table, while D and trimming were read from the DNA. The sample records approximately 13,000 clones, roughly four fifths of which are singletons. The top ten clones comprise roughly 25% of the sample.

This material consisted of PBMCs, taken after anti-PD-1 treatment. This sequence originates from a human donor with basal cell carcinoma. The sequence links TRBV7-2 to TRBJ2-3; TRBD2 might be the D gene, on 6 matching bases. The CDR3 reads CASSPAAGPTDTQYF. The sequence in DNA is TGTGCCAGCAGCCCGGCGGCGGGGCCCACAGATACGCAGTATTTT.